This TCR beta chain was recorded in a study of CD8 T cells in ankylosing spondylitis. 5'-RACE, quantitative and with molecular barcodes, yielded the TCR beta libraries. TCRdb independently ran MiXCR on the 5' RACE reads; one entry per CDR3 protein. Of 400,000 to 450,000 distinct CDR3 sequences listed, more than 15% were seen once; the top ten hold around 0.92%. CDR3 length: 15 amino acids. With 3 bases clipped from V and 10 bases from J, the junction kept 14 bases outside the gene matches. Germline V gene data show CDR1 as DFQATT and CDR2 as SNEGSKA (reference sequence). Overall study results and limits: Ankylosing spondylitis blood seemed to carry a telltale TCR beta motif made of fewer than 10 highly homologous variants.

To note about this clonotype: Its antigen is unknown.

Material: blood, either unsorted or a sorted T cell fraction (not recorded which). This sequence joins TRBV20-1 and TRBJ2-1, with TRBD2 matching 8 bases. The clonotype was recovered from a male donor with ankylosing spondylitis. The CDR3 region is CSASGGVLGRGEQFF. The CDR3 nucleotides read TGCAGTGCTAGCGGGGGGGTTCTGGGTCGAGGCGAGCAGTTCTTC.